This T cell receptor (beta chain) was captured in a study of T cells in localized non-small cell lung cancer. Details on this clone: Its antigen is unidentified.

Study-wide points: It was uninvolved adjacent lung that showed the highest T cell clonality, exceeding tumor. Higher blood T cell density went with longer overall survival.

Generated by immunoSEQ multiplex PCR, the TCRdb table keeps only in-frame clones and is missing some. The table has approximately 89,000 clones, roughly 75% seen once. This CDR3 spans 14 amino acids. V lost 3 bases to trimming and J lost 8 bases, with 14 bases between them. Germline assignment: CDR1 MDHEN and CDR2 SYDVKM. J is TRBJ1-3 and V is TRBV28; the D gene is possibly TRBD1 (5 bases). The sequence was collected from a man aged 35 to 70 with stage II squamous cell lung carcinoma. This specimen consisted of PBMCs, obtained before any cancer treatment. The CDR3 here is CASSFLQGADTIYF. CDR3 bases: TGTGCCAGCAGTTTCCTTCAGGGAGCGGACACCATATATTTT.